This T cell receptor (beta chain) was documented in a study of T cell repertoires in cytomegalovirus infection. Study-wide context: Through public TCR beta signatures, both CMV infection and matching HLA type were indicated.

As concerns this clonotype: Its matching antigen is unknown.

In TCRdb, the reads were re-called with MiXCR into one record per CDR3 protein. The sample has a few hundred thousand distinct CDR3 sequences; about 17% are singletons. Study-wide findings and caveats: The study found HLA-C-restricted CMV-specific TCR beta clonotypes dominating the ex vivo response. Cumulative frequency of public TCR beta families picked out carriers of CMV plus the relevant HLA.

CDR1 is MNHEY, CDR2 SMNVEV, per germline (reference sequence). The V and J ends lost 6 bases and 0 bases respectively, with 11 bases between them. The CDR3 is 14 amino acids. Sequenced input: CD8+ T cells from PBMCs. The chain links TRBV27 to TRBJ1-1, with D unresolved. The sequence was collected from a human donor in good health (CMV status not recorded). Some clones in this sample may be carry-over from other donors' samples. CDR3 sequence: CASRRGGLNTEAFF. As DNA, the CDR3 is TGTGCCAGCAGACGCGGAGGGCTGAACACTGAAGCTTTCTTT.